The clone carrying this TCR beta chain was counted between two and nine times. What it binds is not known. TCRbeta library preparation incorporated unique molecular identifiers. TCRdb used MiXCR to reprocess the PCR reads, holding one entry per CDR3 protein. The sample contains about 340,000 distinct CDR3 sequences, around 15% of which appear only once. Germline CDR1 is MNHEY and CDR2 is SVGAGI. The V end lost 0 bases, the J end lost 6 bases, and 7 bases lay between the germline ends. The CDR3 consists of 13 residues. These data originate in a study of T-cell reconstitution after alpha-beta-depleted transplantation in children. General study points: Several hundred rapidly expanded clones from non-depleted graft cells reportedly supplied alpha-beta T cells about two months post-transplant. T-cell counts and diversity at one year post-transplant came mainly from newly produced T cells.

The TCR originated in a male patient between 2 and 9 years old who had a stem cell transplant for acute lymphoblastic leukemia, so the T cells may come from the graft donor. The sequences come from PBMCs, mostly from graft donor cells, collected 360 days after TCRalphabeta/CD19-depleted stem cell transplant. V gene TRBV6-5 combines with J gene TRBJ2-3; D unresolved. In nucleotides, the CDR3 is TGTGCCAGCAGTTACTCGGGCCACGATACGCAGTATTTT. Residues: CASSYSGHDTQYF.